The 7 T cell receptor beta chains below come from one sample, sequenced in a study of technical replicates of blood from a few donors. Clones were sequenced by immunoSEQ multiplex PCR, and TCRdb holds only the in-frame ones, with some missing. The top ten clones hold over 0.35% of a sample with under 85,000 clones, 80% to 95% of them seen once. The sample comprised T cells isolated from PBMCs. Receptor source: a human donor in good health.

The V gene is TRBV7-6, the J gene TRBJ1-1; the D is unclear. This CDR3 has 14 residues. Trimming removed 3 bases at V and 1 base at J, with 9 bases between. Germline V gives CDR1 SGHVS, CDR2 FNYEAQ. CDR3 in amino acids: CASSLIEGNTEAFF. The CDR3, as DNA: TGTGCCAGCAGCTTGATAGAGGGGAACACTGAAGCTTTCTTT.

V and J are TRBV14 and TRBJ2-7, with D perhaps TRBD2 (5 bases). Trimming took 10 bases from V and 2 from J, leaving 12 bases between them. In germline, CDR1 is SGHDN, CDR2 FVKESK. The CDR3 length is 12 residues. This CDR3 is CATGFWAYEQYF. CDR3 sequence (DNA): TGTGCCACGGGGTTCTGGGCCTACGAGCAGTACTTC.

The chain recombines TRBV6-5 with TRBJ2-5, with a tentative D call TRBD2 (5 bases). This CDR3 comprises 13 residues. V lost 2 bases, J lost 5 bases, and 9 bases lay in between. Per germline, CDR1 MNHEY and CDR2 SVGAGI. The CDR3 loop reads CASSYGGMETQYF. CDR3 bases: TGTGCCAGCAGTTACGGAGGAATGGAGACCCAGTACTTC.

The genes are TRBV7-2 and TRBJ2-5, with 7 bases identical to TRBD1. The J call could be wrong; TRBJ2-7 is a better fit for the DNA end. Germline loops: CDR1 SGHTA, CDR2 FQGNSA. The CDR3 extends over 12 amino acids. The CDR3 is CASSSQGSEQYF. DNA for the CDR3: TGTGCCAGCAGCTCACAGGGGAGCGAGCAGTACTTC.

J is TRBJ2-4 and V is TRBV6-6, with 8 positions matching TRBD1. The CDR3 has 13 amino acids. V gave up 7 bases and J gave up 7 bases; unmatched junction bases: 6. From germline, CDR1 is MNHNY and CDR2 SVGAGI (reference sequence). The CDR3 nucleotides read TGTGCCAGCATCGACAGGGGAAGGAACATTCAGTACTTC. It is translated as CASIDRGRNIQYF.

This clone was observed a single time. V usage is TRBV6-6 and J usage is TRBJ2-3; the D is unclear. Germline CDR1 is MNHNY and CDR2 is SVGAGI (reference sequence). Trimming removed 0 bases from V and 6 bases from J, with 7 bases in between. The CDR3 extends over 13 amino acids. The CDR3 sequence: CASSYSGVDTQYF. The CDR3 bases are TGTGCCAGCAGTTACTCCGGAGTCGATACGCAGTATTTT.

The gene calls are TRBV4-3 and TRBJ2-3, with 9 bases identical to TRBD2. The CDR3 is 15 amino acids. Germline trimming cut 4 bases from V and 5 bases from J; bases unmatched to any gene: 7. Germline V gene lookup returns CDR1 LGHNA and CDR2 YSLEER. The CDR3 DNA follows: TGCGCCAGCAGCCGCGGTGCGGGAGGGGTAGATACGCAGTATTTT. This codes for CASSRGAGGVDTQYF.